This passage covers 2 T cell receptor beta chains from one sample sequenced in a study of blood T cell repertoires in COVID-19. Sequenced by immunoSEQ multiplex PCR; TCRdb stores in-frame clones only, minus some. The profile covers roughly 70,000 clones, with approximately 90% appearing a single time and around 1.3% taken by the ten largest. The sequenced sample was peripheral blood. These receptors were obtained from a human donor in a cohort sampled during active COVID-19.

The chain links TRBV6-6 to TRBJ2-5, with a weak D call TRBD1 (6 bases). This CDR3 comprises 13 residues. CDR1 is MNHNY and CDR2 is SVGAGI in the germline V gene (reference sequence). V lost 6 bases and J lost 3, with 11 bases in between. This chain's CDR3 is CASRPDREETQYF. The CDR3 DNA is TGTGCCAGCAGGCCGGACAGAGAAGAGACCCAGTACTTC.

CDR3 sequence reads: CASRNRLALSSYEQYV. In nucleotides, the CDR3 is TGTGCCAGCAGGAATCGACTAGCGTTGAGCTCCTACGAGCAGTACGTC. The chain uses TRBV5-5 and TRBJ2-7, with TRBD2 matching 8 bases. With 5 bases clipped from V and 0 bases from J, the junction kept 10 bases outside the gene matches. Germline assignment: CDR1 SGHKS and CDR2 YYEKEE (reference sequence). There are 16 residues in the CDR3.